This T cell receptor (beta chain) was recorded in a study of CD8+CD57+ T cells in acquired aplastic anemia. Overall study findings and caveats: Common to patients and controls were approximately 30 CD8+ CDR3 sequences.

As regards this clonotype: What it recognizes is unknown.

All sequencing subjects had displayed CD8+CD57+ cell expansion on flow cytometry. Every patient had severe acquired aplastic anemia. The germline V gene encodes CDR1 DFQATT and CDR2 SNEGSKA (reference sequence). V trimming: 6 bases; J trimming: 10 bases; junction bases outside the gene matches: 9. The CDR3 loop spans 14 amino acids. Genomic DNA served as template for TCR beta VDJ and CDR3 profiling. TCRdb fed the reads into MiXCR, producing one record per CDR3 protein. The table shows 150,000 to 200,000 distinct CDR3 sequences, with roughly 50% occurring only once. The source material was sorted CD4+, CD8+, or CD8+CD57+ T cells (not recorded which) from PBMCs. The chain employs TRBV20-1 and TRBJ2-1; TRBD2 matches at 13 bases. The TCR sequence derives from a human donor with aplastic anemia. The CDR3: CSAPLAGGPGEQFF. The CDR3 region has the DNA TGCAGTGCGCCACTAGCGGGGGGGCCAGGGGAGCAGTTCTTC.